Reported below is one T cell receptor (beta chain). Original processing notes: Cell counts per sample came from amplifying reference gene primers. Clones were sequenced by immunoSEQ multiplex PCR, and TCRdb holds only the in-frame ones, with some missing. V and J calls and clone size are those listed in that table; D and trimming were worked out from the DNA. The sample consists of around 150,000 clones, about 83% of them appearing once. The data were taken from a study of blood T cell repertoires in COVID-19. Whole-study context: Samples of COVID-19 (acute and convalescent) were obtained from the United States, Italy and Spain. T cells, B-cell-depleted T cells, or PBMCs supplied cDNA or gDNA.

The V segment lost 3 bases and the J segment 5 bases; nucleotides outside the gene matches: 8. Germline V CDR1 and CDR2: KGHDR, SFDVKD. The CDR3 is 16 residues long. The TCR comes from a man aged 60-69 years with acute or convalescent COVID-19. The sample comprised peripheral blood. The gene calls are TRBV24-1 and TRBJ1-4, with 7 bases that match TRBD1. Here the CDR3 DNA reads TGTGCCACCAGTGATCCGGGACAGTCAGGGAATGAAAAACTGTTTTTT. Translation gives CATSDPGQSGNEKLFF.